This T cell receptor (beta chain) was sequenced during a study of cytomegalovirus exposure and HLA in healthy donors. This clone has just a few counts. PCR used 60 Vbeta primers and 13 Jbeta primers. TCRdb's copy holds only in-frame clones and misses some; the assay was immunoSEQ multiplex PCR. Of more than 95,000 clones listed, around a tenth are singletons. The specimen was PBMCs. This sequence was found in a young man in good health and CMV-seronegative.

The CDR3 DNA reads TGTGCCAGCAGCGATCCATACAGAGACCAAGAGACCCAGTACTTC. Its protein is CASSDPYRDQETQYF. The chain combines TRBV11-3 with TRBJ2-5; D remains unclear. Looked up from germline, CDR1 is SGHNT and CDR2 is YENEEA. V shed 5 bases and J shed 0 bases, with 13 bases lying between them. The CDR3 runs to 15 residues.